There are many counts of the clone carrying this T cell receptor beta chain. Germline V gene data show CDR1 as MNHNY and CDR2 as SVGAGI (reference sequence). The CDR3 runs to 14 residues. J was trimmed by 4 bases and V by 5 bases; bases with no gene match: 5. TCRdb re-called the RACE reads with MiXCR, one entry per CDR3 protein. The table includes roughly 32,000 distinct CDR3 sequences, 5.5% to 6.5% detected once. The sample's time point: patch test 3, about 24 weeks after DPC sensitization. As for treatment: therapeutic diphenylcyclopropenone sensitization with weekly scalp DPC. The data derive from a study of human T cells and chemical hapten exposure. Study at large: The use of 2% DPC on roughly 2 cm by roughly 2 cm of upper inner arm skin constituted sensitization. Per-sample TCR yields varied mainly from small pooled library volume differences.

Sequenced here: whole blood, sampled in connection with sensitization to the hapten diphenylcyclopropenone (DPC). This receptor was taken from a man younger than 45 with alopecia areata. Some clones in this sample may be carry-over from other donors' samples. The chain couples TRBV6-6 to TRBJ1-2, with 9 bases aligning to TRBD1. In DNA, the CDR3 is TGTGCCAGCAGTAAAGACAGGGGGTCCTATGGCTACACCTTC. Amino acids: CASSKDRGSYGYTF.